The next 6 T cell receptor beta chains were all read from a single sample in a study of CD8+ T cells in alopecia areata. The sample's treatment: oral pan-JAK inhibitor, 5-10 mg twice daily. The sequencing template was cDNA reverse transcribed from extracted RNA. Assay: immunoSEQ multiplex PCR; the TCRdb copy retains only in-frame clones and omits some. The sample shows some 190,000 clones, 50% to 70% of them seen only once. The specimen was CD4+ T cells sorted from blood, collected at week 49, from a patient treated with tofacitinib. These receptors all come from a human donor with alopecia areata.

This clone appeared many times. CDR3 sequence reads: CASSVAWGFYEQYF. For the CDR3, the DNA is TGTGCCAGCAGCGTAGCGTGGGGCTTCTACGAGCAGTACTTC. This sequence joins TRBV9 and TRBJ2-7, with D perhaps TRBD1 (5 bases). Trimming left V 0 bases short and J 3 bases short, with 10 bases between. There are 14 residues in the CDR3. Germline CDR1 SGDLS, CDR2 YYNGEE.

This sequence joins TRBV7-2 and TRBJ1-1, with D possibly being TRBD1 (6 bases). Germline CDR1 is SGHTA and CDR2 is FQGNSA. The V and J ends lost 4 bases and 4 bases respectively, with 13 bases between them. CDR3 length: 14 amino acids. CDR3 nucleotides: TGTGCCAGCAGCTCACAGGGAATTGGCACTGAAGCTTTCTTT. Amino acid sequence: CASSSQGIGTEAFF.

This clone turned up a few times. This sequence joins TRBV10-3 and TRBJ2-7; a possible D gene is TRBD1 (5 bases). Between the trimmed V and J ends, which lost 3 bases and 6 bases, there was a span of 15 bases. The CDR3 loop spans 14 amino acids. Germline CDR1 is ENHRY and CDR2 is SYGVKD. The CDR3 reads CAISEQAKRREQYF. CDR3 sequence (DNA): TGTGCCATCAGTGAACAGGCCAAACGTCGCGAGCAGTACTTC.

This clone showed up just a few times. J is TRBJ2-5 and V is TRBV29-1; D gene uncertain. V lost 3 bases and J lost 5, with 4 bases in between. The V gene's germline CDR1 is SQVTM and CDR2 ANQGSEA. The CDR3 runs 10 residues. CDR3 DNA sequence: TGCAGCGTTGAGGGGGAGACCCAGTACTTC. Translated, it gives CSVEGETQYF.

The chain carries TRBV29-1 and TRBJ2-6; the D call may be TRBD1 or TRBD2 (6 bases each). This CDR3 has 15 amino acids. Germline CDR1 SQVTM, CDR2 ANQGSEA. V shed 6 bases and J shed 2 bases, with 14 bases lying between them. The CDR3: CSVRTGGTGANVLTF. CDR3 in DNA: TGCAGCGTACGTACCGGGGGCACTGGGGCCAACGTCCTGACTTTC.

The gene calls are TRBV29-1 and TRBJ2-7, with 8 bases lining up with TRBD1. Looked up from germline, CDR1 is SQVTM and CDR2 is ANQGSEA. V dropped 6 bases and J dropped 2; count of bases not matched to a gene: 9. The CDR3 runs to 14 residues. CDR3 protein: CSVNSGGAAYEQYF. The CDR3 region has the DNA TGCAGCGTAAACTCAGGGGGCGCAGCCTACGAGCAGTACTTC.